This TCR beta chain was captured in a study of cytomegalovirus exposure and HLA in healthy donors. With respect to this clone: Its antigen is not identified.

General study findings and limits: While the bulk of TCR sequences proved rare, some public TCRs turned up in many donors.

Trimming took 0 bases from V and 2 from J; bases not matched to a gene: 6. This CDR3 has 16 residues. The germline V gene has CDR1 SGHRS and CDR2 YFSETQ. The protocol was immunoSEQ multiplex PCR, while the TCRdb copy is restricted to in-frame clones and leaves out a portion. The data show 250,000 to 300,000 clones, about 86% seen once. The sequenced sample consisted of PBMCs. This sequence originates from a young woman in good health and CMV-seronegative. The J gene is TRBJ2-3, the V gene TRBV5-1; 7 bases are shared with TRBD1. The CDR3 reads CASSLGRDSFTDTQYF. The CDR3 DNA is TGCGCCAGCAGCTTGGGCCGGGACAGCTTCACAGATACGCAGTATTTT.